The sequence of this TCR beta chain was determined in a study of CD8 T cells in Susac syndrome. At the level of the study: Each patient with Susac syndrome, at the time of blood draw, was therapy-naive, on corticosteroids, or on intravenous immunoglobulin alone.

Roughly 0.5 to 1 ug RNA was reverse transcribed with random hexamers. MiXCR was run by TCRdb on the immunoSEQ multiplex PCR reads, yielding one entry per CDR3 protein. The data show about 170,000 distinct CDR3 sequences, around 96% seen once. Trimming shortened V by 0 bases and J by 8 bases, and 10 bases separated the two germline ends. Per germline, CDR1 LGHNA and CDR2 YSLEER. CDR3 length: 14 amino acids. The chain is built from TRBV4-3 and TRBJ1-4, with unresolved D. The sample was CD4+ T cells from PBMCs. The sequence was obtained from a human donor with Susac syndrome. The CDR3, as DNA: TGCGCCAGCAGCCAAGAAACGGTTAGGGAAAAACTGTTTTTT. Its translation: CASSQETVREKLFF.